Presented here are 19 T cell receptor beta chains from one specimen sequenced in a study of post-analysis software for immune sequencing data (dated by TCRdb to about 2015). These receptors' antigens are unknown. General study outcomes and caveats: Patients showed significantly higher frequencies than controls for roughly 5 TRBV segments, among them TRBV5-6, TRBV5-1 and TRBV20-1.

Libraries were built with PCR. The run used an Illumina HiSeq 2500. To reduce PCR and sequencing biases, unique molecular identifiers were incorporated into the TCR beta cDNA libraries. Clones were called with MiXCR by TCRdb after fastp trimmed the public reads at Q25, and only in-frame beta chains were retained. Records with the same CDR3 protein are collapsed into one entry carrying the most frequent genes and DNA. The sample table lists 750,000 to 900,000 distinct CDR3 sequences, roughly 46% of them with a count of one. Jointly, the top ten make up roughly 4.5% of the sample. Sequenced sample: blood. Receptors originate from a girl between 5 and 17 years old with multiple sclerosis.

This clonotype came up a few times. The chain has TRBV24-1 and TRBJ2-1; D not certain. This CDR3 is built from 12 residues. Germline V CDR1 and CDR2: KGHDR, SFDVKD. Trimming shortened V by 0 bases and J by 10 bases, and 6 bases separated the two germline ends. CDR3 sequence: CATSDLGQEQFF. For the CDR3, the DNA is TGTGCCACCAGTGATTTGGGGCAGGAGCAGTTCTTC.

The sample holds a few counts of this clonotype. The genes are TRBV6-5 and TRBJ2-7, with D possibly being TRBD1 or TRBD2 (6 bases each). Germline V CDR1 and CDR2: MNHEY, SVGAGI. The ends were cut back, 7 bases at V and 2 bases at J, with 15 bases in the middle. The CDR3 is 14 amino acids. The CDR3 protein is CASKRGVGTYEQYF. The CDR3 DNA reads as TGTGCCAGCAAGAGGGGGGTTGGGACCTACGAGCAGTACTTC.

This clonotype was found a few times. V and J are TRBV7-6 and TRBJ2-3, with D perhaps matching TRBD2 (5 bases). The V end was cut by 5 bases, the J end by 0 bases, with 24 bases between. The V gene's germline CDR1 is SGHVS and CDR2 FNYEAQ. The CDR3 extends over 19 amino acids. In DNA form, the CDR3 reads TGTGCCAGCAGCCCTTACACGTCAGGCGAGGGCCGCAGCACAGATACGCAGTATTTT. Residues: CASSPYTSGEGRSTDTQYF.

This clonotype was seen only a few times. The rearrangement joins TRBV29-1 to TRBJ2-2; TRBD2 matches 7 bases. V trimming: 6 bases; J trimming: 1 base; junction bases outside the gene matches: 5. The CDR3 loop spans 14 amino acids. Germline assignment: CDR1 SQVTM and CDR2 ANQGSEA. CDR3 nucleotides: TGCAGCGTGGAGAGCGGGAAGAACACCGGGGAGCTGTTTTTT. Translating gives CSVESGKNTGELFF.

This clonotype was seen a handful of times. V and J are TRBV5-6 and TRBJ2-7; TRBD2 matches 8 bases. The CDR3 extends over 15 amino acids. Losses at the gene ends were 1 base for V and 3 bases for J; bases not matched to a gene: 6. The germline V gene encodes CDR1 SGHDT and CDR2 YYEEEE. The CDR3 nucleotides read TGTGCCAGCAGCTTGTTAGGGACTAGTCACTACGAGCAGTACTTC. Amino acids: CASSLLGTSHYEQYF.

The CDR3 DNA follows: TGCGCCAGCAGTCCGGTGTTCGGGGAGACCCAGTACTTC. It translates to CASSPVFGETQYF. The rearrangement links TRBV10-2 to TRBJ2-7; no clear D gene. TRBJ2-5 matches the DNA end more closely, so the J call is doubtful. From germline, CDR1 is WSHSY and CDR2 SAAADI. The CDR3 spans 13 residues.

In regard to this clonotype: A read error may account for a junction end that differs from germline. The V call is TRBV4-2, the J call TRBJ2-7; D is uncertain. Germline values: CDR1 LGHNA, CDR2 YNFKEQ. CDR3 length: 13 amino acids. CDR3 sequence: CAGSQVAADEQYF. The CDR3 DNA is TGTGCCGGCAGCCAAGTGGCGGCCGACGAGCAGTACTTC.

A few counts support this clonotype. The V and J genes are TRBV12-3 or TRBV12-4 and TRBJ1-5; D uncertain. This CDR3 comprises 14 residues. Trimming left V 6 bases short and J 4 bases short, with 13 bases between. CDR3 nucleotides: TGTGCCAGCAGCCCTCAGTTGGGGAATCAGCCCCAGCATTTT. Translating gives CASSPQLGNQPQHF.

The chain uses TRBV11-3 and TRBJ2-7; 8 nucleotides match TRBD1. With 2 bases clipped from V and 3 bases from J, the junction kept 9 bases outside the gene matches. From germline, CDR1 is SGHNT and CDR2 YENEEA. The CDR3 sequence is 16 residues long. The CDR3 DNA follows: TGTGCCAGCAGCTTACGTCCGGGACAGGAAGGCTACGAGCAGTACTTC. Encoded protein: CASSLRPGQEGYEQYF.

The rearrangement joins TRBV6-1 to TRBJ1-4; TRBD1 matches at 9 bases. CDR1 MNHNS and CDR2 SASEGT come from the germline V gene. V gave up 2 bases and J gave up 3 bases; unmatched junction bases: 1. CDR3 length: 15 amino acids. CDR3 in amino acids: CASSENRGPNEKLFF. The CDR3 DNA is TGTGCCAGCAGTGAAAACAGGGGGCCTAATGAAAAACTGTTTTTT.

The sample holds a few counts of this clonotype. The gene calls are TRBV11-1 and TRBJ2-1; 10 bases are a match to TRBD2. J lost 6 bases, V lost 5 bases, and 10 bases had no gene match. The CDR3 consists of 16 residues. Germline V gene lookup returns CDR1 SGHAT and CDR2 FQDESV (reference sequence). The DNA for the CDR3 is TGTGCCAGCAGCAGCCCTCTAGCGGGAGTAGGCAATGAGCAGTTCTTC. Translating it yields CASSSPLAGVGNEQFF.

CDR3: CASSLVGLASNEQFF. The CDR3 bases are TGCGCCAGCAGCTTGGTGGGACTAGCTTCCAATGAGCAGTTCTTC. V usage is TRBV5-1 and J usage is TRBJ2-1; 9 positions match TRBD2. With V trimmed by 0 bases and J by 6 bases, 4 bases remained unmatched. The CDR3 covers 15 residues. Germline V CDR1 and CDR2: SGHRS, YFSETQ.

The rearrangement joins TRBV20-1 to TRBJ2-3; tentatively, D is TRBD1 or TRBD2 (6 bases each). The V gene lost 5 bases and the J gene lost 0 bases, with 12 bases spanning the gap. From germline, CDR1 is DFQATT and CDR2 SNEGSKA (reference sequence). The CDR3 runs 14 residues. Here the CDR3 reads CSAGGGASTDTQYF. CDR3 nucleotides: TGCAGTGCTGGGGGCGGGGCGAGCACAGATACGCAGTATTTT.

This clonotype is a singleton in its sample. The chain employs TRBV12-3 or TRBV12-4 and TRBJ1-5, with 7 bases identical to TRBD1. J gave up 0 bases and V 5 bases, and 7 bases lay outside the gene matches. CDR3 length: 16 amino acids. CDR3 DNA sequence: TGTGCCAGCAGTCCGATGACAGGGCATAGCAATCAGCCCCAGCATTTT. Translating it yields CASSPMTGHSNQPQHF.

The chain has TRBV9 and TRBJ2-3, with D possibly TRBD2 on 6 matching bases. This CDR3 contains 15 residues. V lost 2 bases and J lost 2, with 12 bases in between. Looked up from germline, CDR1 is SGDLS and CDR2 is YYNGEE. The CDR3 coding sequence is TGTGCCAGCAGCGTTGGCGGGGCCCCCACAGATACGCAGTATTTT. It translates to CASSVGGAPTDTQYF.

Regarding this clonotype: At one end, the junction sequence differs from germline, possibly due to a read error. CDR3 sequence reads: CSGGRVGSFNEQFF. The CDR3 DNA reads as TGCAGCGGGGGAAGGGTGGGGTCCTTCAATGAGCAGTTCTTC. J is TRBJ2-1 and V is TRBV29-1, with D uncertain. Germline CDR1 and CDR2: SQVTM and ANQGSEA. There are 14 residues in the CDR3.

This clonotype was seen a few times. The chain has TRBV28 and TRBJ2-4; no clear D. Germline assignment: CDR1 MDHEN and CDR2 SYDVKM. Trimming cost V 3 bases and J 4 bases, with 10 bases left between them. The CDR3 totals 14 residues. The CDR3 nucleotides are TGTGCCAGCAGTTTGTTGGCAGCTAAAAACATTCAGTACTTC. Its translation is CASSLLAAKNIQYF.

V gene TRBV12-3 or TRBV12-4 combines with J gene TRBJ1-4; 7 nucleotides align to TRBD1. There are 15 residues in the CDR3. With V trimmed by 6 bases and J by 7 bases, 11 bases remained unmatched. CDR3 sequence: CASRPTGDIFEKLFF. The CDR3 coding sequence is TGTGCCAGCAGGCCTACAGGGGATATATTTGAAAAACTGTTTTTT.

The chain uses TRBV12-3 or TRBV12-4 and TRBJ1-2; 8 nucleotides align to TRBD1. The V and J ends lost 5 bases and 13 bases, in that order; junction bases with no gene match: 6. This CDR3 region has 11 residues. The CDR3 nucleotides read TGTGCCAGCAGTAGGACAGGGTCGGGCACCTTC. Translating gives CASSRTGSGTF.